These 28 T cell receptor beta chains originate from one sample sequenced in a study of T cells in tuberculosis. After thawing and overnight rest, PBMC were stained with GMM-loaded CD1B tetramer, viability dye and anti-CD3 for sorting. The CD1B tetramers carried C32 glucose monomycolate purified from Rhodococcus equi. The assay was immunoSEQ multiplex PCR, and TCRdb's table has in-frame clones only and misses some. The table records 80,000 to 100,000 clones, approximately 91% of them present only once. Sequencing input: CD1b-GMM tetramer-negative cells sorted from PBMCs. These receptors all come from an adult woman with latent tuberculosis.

This CDR3 is CASNKGGDQPQHF. The CDR3 bases are TGCGCCAGCAACAAAGGGGGGGATCAGCCCCAGCATTTT. This chain joins TRBV10-2 and TRBJ1-5; D is possibly TRBD1 (6 bases). Deletions cut 7 bases from V and 5 bases from J, with 12 bases between. Germline V gene sequence: CDR1 WSHSY, CDR2 SAAADI. The CDR3 is 13 amino acids.

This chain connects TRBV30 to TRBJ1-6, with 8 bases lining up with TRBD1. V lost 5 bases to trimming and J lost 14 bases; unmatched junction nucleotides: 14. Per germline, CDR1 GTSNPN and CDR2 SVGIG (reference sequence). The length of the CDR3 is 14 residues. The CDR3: CAWSNQGAAGSLHF. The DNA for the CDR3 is TGTGCCTGGTCGAACCAGGGGGCTGCCGGCTCCCTCCACTTT.

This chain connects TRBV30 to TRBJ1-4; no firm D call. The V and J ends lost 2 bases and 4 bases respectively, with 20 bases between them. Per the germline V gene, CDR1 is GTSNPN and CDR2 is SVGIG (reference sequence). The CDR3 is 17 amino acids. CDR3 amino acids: CAWSSPTLAGINEKLFF. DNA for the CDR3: TGTGCCTGGAGTAGCCCTACCTTAGCGGGGATTAATGAAAAACTGTTTTTT. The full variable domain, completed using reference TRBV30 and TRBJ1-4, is SQTIHQWPATLVQPVGSPLSLECTVEGTSNPNLYWYRQAAGRGLQLLFYSVGIGQISSEVPQNLSASRPQDRQFILSSKKLLLSDSGFYLCAWSSPTLAGINEKLFFGSGTQLSVL.

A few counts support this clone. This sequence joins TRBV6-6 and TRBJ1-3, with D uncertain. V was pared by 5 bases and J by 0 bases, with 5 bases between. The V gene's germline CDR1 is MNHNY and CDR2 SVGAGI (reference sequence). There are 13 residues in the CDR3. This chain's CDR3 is CASSGHSGNTIYF. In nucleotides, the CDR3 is TGTGCCAGCAGTGGCCACTCTGGAAACACCATATATTTT.

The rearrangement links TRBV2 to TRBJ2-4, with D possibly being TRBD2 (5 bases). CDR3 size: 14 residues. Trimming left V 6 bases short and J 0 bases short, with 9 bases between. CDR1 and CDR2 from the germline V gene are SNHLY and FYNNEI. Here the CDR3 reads CASSGMTAKNIQYF. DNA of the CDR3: TGTGCCAGCAGCGGGATGACAGCCAAAAACATTCAGTACTTC.

The CDR3 region has the DNA TGTGCCAGCAGCAAACAAGGGCGCGGGACGGCGGAGACCCAGTACTTC. Amino acids: CASSKQGRGTAETQYF. The chain carries TRBV7-9 and TRBJ2-5; D is possibly TRBD2 (6 bases). This CDR3 spans 16 amino acids. V gave up 5 bases and J gave up 5 bases, with 21 bases separating them. From germline, CDR1 is SEHNR and CDR2 FQNEAQ (reference sequence). The whole variable domain, filled in from reference TRBV7-9 and TRBJ2-5, reads DTGVSQNPRHKITKRGQNVTFRCDPISEHNRLYWYRQTLGQGPEFLTYFQNEAQLEKSRLLSDRFSAERPKGSFSTLEIQRTEQGDSAMYLCASSKQGRGTAETQYFGPGTRLLVL.

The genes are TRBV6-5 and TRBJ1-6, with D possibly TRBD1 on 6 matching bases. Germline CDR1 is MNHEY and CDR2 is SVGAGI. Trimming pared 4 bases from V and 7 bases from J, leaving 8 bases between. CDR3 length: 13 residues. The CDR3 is CASSSTGNSPLHF. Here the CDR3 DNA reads TGTGCCAGCAGTTCCACAGGGAATTCACCCCTCCACTTT.

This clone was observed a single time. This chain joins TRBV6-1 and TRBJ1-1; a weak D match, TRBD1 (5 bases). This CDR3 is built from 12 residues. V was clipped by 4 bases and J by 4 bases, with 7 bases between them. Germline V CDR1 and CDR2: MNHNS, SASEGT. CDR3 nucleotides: TGTGCCAGCAGTGTGGGGGGCACTGAAGCTTTCTTT. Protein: CASSVGGTEAFF.

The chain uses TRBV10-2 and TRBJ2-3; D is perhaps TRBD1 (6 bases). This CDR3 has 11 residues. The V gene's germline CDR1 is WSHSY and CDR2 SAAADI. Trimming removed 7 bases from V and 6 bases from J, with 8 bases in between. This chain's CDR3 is CASKGVDTQYF. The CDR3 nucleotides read TGCGCCAGCAAGGGGGTTGATACGCAGTATTTT.

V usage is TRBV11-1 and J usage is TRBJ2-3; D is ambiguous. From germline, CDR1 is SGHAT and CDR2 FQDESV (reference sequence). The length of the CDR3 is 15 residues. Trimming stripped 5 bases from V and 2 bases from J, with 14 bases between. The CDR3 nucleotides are TGTGCCAGCAGCCTCAGTTTAGGAGACACAGATACGCAGTATTTT. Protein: CASSLSLGDTDTQYF.

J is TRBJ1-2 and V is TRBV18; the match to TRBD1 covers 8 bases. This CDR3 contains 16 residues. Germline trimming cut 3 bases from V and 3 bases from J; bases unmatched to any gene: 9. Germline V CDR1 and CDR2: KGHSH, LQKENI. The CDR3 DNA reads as TGTGCCAGCTCACCGCCGGGCAGGGGGCAAGACTATGGCTACACCTTC. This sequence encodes CASSPPGRGQDYGYTF.

The CDR3 is CSVAGGGAGEQYF. In nucleotides, the CDR3 is TGCAGCGTTGCAGGCGGGGGGGCCGGGGAGCAGTACTTC. The rearrangement joins TRBV29-1 to TRBJ2-7; 9 bases are shared with TRBD2. CDR3 length: 13 residues. Germline CDR1 reads SQVTM; CDR2 reads ANQGSEA. Trimming cost V 4 bases and J 7 bases; bases outside gene matches: 8.

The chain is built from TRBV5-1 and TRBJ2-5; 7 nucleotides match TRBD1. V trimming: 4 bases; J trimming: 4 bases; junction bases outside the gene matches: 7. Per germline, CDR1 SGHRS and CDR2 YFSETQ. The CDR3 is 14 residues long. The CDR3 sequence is CASSPQGIRETQYF. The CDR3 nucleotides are TGCGCCAGCAGCCCACAGGGGATTAGAGAGACCCAGTACTTC.

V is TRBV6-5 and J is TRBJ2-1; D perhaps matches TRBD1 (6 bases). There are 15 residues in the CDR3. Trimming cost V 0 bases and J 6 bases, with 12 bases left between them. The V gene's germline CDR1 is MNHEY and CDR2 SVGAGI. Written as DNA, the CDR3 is TGTGCCAGCAGTTACTCGACCACAGGGTTCAATGAGCAGTTCTTC. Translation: CASSYSTTGFNEQFF.

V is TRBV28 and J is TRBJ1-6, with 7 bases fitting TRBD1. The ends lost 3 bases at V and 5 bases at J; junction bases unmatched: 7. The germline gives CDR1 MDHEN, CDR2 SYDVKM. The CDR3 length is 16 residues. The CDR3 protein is CASSFVSGQNNSPLHF. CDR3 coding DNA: TGTGCCAGCAGTTTTGTTTCGGGACAGAATAATTCACCCCTCCACTTT.

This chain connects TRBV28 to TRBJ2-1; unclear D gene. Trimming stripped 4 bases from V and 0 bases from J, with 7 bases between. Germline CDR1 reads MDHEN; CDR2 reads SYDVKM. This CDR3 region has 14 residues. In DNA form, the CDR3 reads TGTGCCAGCAGTTCCCTTAGCTCCTACAATGAGCAGTTCTTC. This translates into CASSSLSSYNEQFF.

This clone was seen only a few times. The CDR3 protein is CASSEWTDNEQFF. CDR3 DNA: TGCGCCAGCAGTGAGTGGACAGACAATGAGCAGTTCTTC. V is TRBV10-1 and J is TRBJ2-1; D is perhaps TRBD1 (6 bases). This CDR3 contains 13 residues. V was clipped by 1 base and J by 5 bases, with 6 bases between them. CDR1 and CDR2 (germline): WNHNN, SYGVQD (reference sequence).

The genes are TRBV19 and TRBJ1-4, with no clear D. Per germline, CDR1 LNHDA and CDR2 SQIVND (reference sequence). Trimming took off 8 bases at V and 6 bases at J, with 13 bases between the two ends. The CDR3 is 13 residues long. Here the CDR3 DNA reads TGTGCCAGTGGCAGCGTCTTACATGAAAAACTGTTTTTT. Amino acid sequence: CASGSVLHEKLFF.

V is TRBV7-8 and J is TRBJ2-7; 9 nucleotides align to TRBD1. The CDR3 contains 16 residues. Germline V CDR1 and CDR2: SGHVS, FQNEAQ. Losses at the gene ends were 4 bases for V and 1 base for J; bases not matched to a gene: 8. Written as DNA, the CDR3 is TGTGCCAGCAGCTCTACCGGGACAGGGTGGTCCTACGAGCAGTACTTC. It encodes CASSSTGTGWSYEQYF.

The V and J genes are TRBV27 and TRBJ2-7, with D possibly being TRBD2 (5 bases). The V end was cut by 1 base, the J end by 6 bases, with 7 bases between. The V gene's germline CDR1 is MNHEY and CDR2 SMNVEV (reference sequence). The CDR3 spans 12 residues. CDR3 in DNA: TGTGCCAGCAGTTTATTTGGAGGCGAGCAGTACTTC. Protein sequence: CASSLFGGEQYF.

The CDR3 region is CASSQNWRQETQYF. The CDR3 DNA follows: TGTGCCAGCAGCCAAAACTGGAGGCAAGAGACCCAGTACTTC. V is TRBV5-6 and J is TRBJ2-5; possibly TRBD2 for D (5 bases). The CDR3 covers 14 residues. With 4 bases removed from V and 2 bases from J, the gap between germline ends came to 12 bases. Germline V gene data show CDR1 as SGHDT and CDR2 as YYEEEE.

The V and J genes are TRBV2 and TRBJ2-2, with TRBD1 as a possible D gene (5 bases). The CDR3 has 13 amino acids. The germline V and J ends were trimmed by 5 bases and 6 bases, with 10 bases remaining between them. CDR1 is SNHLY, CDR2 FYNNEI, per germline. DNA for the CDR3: TGTGCCAGCAGTTCAGGGTTGGCCGGGGAGCTGTTTTTT. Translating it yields CASSSGLAGELFF.

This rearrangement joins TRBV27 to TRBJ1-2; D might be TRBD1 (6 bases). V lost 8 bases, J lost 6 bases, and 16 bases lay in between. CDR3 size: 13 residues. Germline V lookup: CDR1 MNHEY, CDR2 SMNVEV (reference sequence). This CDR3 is CASSSTGTDGYTF. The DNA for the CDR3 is TGTGCCAGCTCAAGCACAGGGACGGATGGCTACACCTTC.

In nucleotides, the CDR3 is TGTGCCAGCAGCTTTCCAGGGGCAGGAACAGATACGCAGTATTTT. It yields the protein CASSFPGAGTDTQYF. The chain joins TRBV7-9 to TRBJ2-3, with D tentatively TRBD1 (6 bases). The germline V and J ends were trimmed by 3 bases and 3 bases, with 13 bases remaining between them. CDR3 length equals 15 residues. The germline CDR1 and CDR2 sequences are SEHNR and FQNEAQ (reference sequence).

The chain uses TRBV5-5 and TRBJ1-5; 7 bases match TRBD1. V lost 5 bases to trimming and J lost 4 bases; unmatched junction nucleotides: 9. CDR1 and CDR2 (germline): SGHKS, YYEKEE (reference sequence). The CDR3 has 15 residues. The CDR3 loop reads CASSDGQAENQPQHF. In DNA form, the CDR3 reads TGTGCCAGCAGTGACGGACAGGCGGAAAATCAGCCCCAGCATTTT.

The CDR3 region is CASSLRASAISYNEQFF. For the CDR3, the DNA is TGCGCCAGCAGCCTCAGGGCTAGCGCGATCTCCTACAATGAGCAGTTCTTC. V and J are TRBV5-1 and TRBJ2-1; weak D call: TRBD2 (6 bases). CDR3 length: 17 residues. In germline, CDR1 is SGHRS, CDR2 YFSETQ. V was trimmed by 4 bases and J by 0 bases, leaving 17 bases between them.

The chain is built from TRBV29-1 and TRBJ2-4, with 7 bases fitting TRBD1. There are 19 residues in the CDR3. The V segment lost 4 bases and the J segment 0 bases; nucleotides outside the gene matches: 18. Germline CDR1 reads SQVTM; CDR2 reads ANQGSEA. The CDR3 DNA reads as TGCAGCGTTGCCGGCAGGGGGTTATCAAACGTACTAGCCAAAAACATTCAGTACTTC. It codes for CSVAGRGLSNVLAKNIQYF.

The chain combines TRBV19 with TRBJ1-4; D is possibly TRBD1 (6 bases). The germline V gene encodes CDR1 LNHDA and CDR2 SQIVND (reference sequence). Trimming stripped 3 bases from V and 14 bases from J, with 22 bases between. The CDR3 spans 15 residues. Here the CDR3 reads CASSISALIGGYLFF. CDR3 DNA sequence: TGTGCCAGTAGTATTTCGGCCCTTATAGGGGGATACCTGTTTTTT.